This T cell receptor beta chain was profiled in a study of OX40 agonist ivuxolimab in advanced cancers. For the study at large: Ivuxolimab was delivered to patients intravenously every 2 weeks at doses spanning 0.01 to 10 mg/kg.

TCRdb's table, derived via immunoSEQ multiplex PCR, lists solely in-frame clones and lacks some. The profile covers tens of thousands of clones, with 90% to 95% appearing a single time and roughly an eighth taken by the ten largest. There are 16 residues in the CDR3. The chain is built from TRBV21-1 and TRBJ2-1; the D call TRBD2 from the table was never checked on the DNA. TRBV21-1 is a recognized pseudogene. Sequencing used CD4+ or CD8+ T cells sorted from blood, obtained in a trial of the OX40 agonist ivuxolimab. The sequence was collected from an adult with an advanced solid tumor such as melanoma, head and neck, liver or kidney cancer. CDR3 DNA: TGTGCCAGCAGGTCGTCTAGGGACGGGAGAGGGAATGAGCAGTTCTTC. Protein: CASRSSRDGRGNEQFF.